This section outlines one T cell receptor (beta chain) sequence together with its context. The length of the CDR3 is 15 residues. V was clipped by 4 bases and J by 5 bases, with 17 bases between them. Per germline, CDR1 LGHDT and CDR2 YNNKEL (reference sequence). Profiling relied on immunoSEQ multiplex PCR, and the TCRdb table lists in-frame clones only, not all of them. This sample has about 150,000 clones, with roughly 92% found just once. This entry is derived from a study of control samples from healthy donors and cancer patients. The chain is built from TRBV3-1 (or the pseudogene TRBV3-2) and TRBJ1-1; TRBD1 might be the D (6 bases). The sequence derives from a woman under 30 in good health. Source material: blood. This chain's CDR3 is CASSPPTGCRTEAFF. CDR3 in DNA: TGTGCCAGCAGCCCCCCCACAGGGTGTCGAACTGAAGCTTTCTTT.